The rows below give T cell receptor beta chains drawn from one sample of a study of lymphopenia after photon versus proton radiotherapy. Assay used: immunoSEQ multiplex PCR; TCRdb lists only in-frame clones, some missing. Of about 68,000 clones in the sample, roughly 88% were seen once. This sample comprised peripheral blood, obtained from a patient treated with photon-based radiotherapy. These receptors originate from a woman between 70 and 85 years old with pancreatic cancer. The CDR3 runs from the conserved cysteine through the conserved F or W. Fields, in order: clone size, J gene, V gene, D gene, CDR3 protein, CDR3 DNA. A D gene is named only where the DNA matches it firmly. A clone size is listed for some rows: how often the clone was seen (once, few, many), or a class if it is expanded.

>-|TRBJ2-7|TRBV6-5|TRBD2
CASSYSSGSINEQYF
TGTGCCAGCAGTTACTCTAGCGGGAGTATCAACGAGCAGTACTTC
>-|TRBJ2-3|TRBV2|-
CASSEAQGGTQYF
TGTGCCAGCAGTGAAGCGCAGGGGGGTACGCAGTATTTT
>-|TRBJ1-1|TRBV7-8|-
CASSLTPVVGGNTEAFF
TGTGCCAGCAGCTTAACGCCGGTGGTCGGGGGGAACACTGAAGCTTTCTTT
>-|TRBJ2-3|TRBV5-1|-
CASSSNITRSTDTQYF
TGCGCCAGCAGCTCCAATATCACACGGAGCACAGATACGCAGTATTTT
>-|TRBJ1-5|TRBV7-2|-
CASSLTGGATSQPQHF
TGTGCCAGCAGCTTGACCGGGGGCGCGACGTCTCAGCCCCAGCATTTT
>few|TRBJ2-5|TRBV6-6|TRBD1
CASSDRDRGRETQYF
TGTGCCAGCAGTGACCGGGACAGGGGGCGCGAGACCCAGTACTTC
>-|TRBJ1-1|TRBV5-5|-
CASSLVWDTEAFF
TGTGCCAGCAGCTTGGTGTGGGACACTGAAGCTTTCTTT
>once|TRBJ1-1|TRBV29-1|-
CSVERQLITEAFF
TGCAGCGTTGAAAGGCAGCTGATCACTGAAGCTTTCTTT
>-|TRBJ2-5|TRBV9|TRBD1
CASSLGPTGAQETQYF
TGTGCCAGCAGCCTAGGCCCCACAGGGGCTCAAGAGACCCAGTACTTC
>once|TRBJ2-3|TRBV6-4|TRBD2
CASSGGLAGDRDTQYF
TGTGCCAGCAGTGGTGGACTAGCGGGAGATCGGGATACGCAGTATTTT
>-|TRBJ2-7|TRBV15|-
CATSQTTGYEQYF
TGTGCCACCAGCCAAACGACGGGATACGAGCAGTACTTC
>-|TRBJ2-7|TRBV7-9|TRBD1
CASSLKFNGQGEPTYEQYF
TGTGCCAGCAGCTTAAAGTTCAACGGCCAGGGGGAACCAACCTACGAGCAGTACTTC
>-|TRBJ2-2|TRBV9|TRBD2
CASSVGTRLSGELFF
TGTGCCAGCAGCGTTGGGACTAGATTATCCGGGGAGCTGTTTTTT
>-|TRBJ2-1|TRBV5-5|-
CASSTDGSSYNEQFF
TGTGCCAGCAGCACAGACGGAAGCTCCTACAATGAGCAGTTCTTC
>-|TRBJ1-2|TRBV5-4|TRBD1
CASSSYGTGGYYGYTF
TGTGCCAGCAGCTCGTATGGGACAGGGGGATACTATGGCTACACCTTC
>-|TRBJ2-7|TRBV7-6|TRBD2
CASSLAGALSGRSYEQYF
TGTGCCAGCAGCTTAGCGGGGGCCTTAAGCGGGAGGTCCTACGAGCAGTACTTC
>-|TRBJ2-3|TRBV4-2|-
CASSQGTTYNTDTQYF
TGTGCCAGCAGCCAGGGCACGACATATAACACAGATACGCAGTATTTT
>-|TRBJ2-1|TRBV11-1|-
CASSLDNSYNEQFF
TGTGCCAGCAGCCTAGATAACTCCTACAATGAGCAGTTCTTC
>-|TRBJ2-7|TRBV19|-
CASSIKFRATYEQYF
TGTGCCAGTAGTATTAAGTTCAGGGCCACCTACGAGCAGTACTTC
>-|TRBJ2-5|TRBV20-1|-
CSAREETQYF
TGCAGTGCTAGAGAGGAGACCCAGTACTTC
>once|TRBJ2-1|TRBV9|TRBD2
CASSVGLAGDNEQFF
TGTGCCAGCAGCGTCGGACTAGCGGGAGACAATGAGCAGTTCTTC
>-|TRBJ2-1|TRBV11-3|TRBD2
CASSLGIGRAAGEQFF
TGTGCCAGCAGCTTAGGTATCGGGAGGGCCGCGGGTGAGCAGTTCTTC